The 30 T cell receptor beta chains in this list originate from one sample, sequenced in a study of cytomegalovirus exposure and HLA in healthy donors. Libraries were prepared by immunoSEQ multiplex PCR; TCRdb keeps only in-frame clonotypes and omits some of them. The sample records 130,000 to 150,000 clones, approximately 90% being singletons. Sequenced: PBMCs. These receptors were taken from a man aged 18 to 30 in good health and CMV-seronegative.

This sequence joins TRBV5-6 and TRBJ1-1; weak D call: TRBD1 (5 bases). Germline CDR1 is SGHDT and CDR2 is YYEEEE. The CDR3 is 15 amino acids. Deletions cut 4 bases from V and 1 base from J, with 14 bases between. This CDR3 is CASSPRGVTNTEAFF. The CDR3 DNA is TGTGCCAGCAGCCCACGGGGGGTGACGAACACTGAAGCTTTCTTT.

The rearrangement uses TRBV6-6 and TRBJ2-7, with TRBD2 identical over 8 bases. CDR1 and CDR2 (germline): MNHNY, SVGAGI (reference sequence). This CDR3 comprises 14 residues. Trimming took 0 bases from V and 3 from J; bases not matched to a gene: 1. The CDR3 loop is CASSYSRGGYEQYV. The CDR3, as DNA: TGTGCCAGCAGTTACTCTCGGGGGGGCTACGAGCAGTACGTC.

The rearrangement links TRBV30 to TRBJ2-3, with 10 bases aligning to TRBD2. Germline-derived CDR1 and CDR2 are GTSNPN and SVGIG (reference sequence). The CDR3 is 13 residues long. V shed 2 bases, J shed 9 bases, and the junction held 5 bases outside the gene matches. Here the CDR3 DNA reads TGTGCCTGGAGTCAAACGACTAGCGGGACGCAGTATTTT. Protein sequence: CAWSQTTSGTQYF.

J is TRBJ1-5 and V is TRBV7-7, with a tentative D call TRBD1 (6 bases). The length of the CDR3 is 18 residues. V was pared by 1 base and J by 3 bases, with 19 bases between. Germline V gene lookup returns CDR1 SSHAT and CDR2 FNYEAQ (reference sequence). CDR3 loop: CASSLGDPRGRYNQPQHF. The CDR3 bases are TGTGCCAGCAGCTTAGGGGACCCCAGGGGAAGATACAATCAGCCCCAGCATTTT.

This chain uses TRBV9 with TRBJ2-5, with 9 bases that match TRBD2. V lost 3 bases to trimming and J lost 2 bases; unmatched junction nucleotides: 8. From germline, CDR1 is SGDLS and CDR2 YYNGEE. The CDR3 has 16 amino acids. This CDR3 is CASSARIAGAQETQYF. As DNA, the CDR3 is TGTGCCAGCAGCGCCAGAATAGCGGGAGCACAAGAGACCCAGTACTTC.

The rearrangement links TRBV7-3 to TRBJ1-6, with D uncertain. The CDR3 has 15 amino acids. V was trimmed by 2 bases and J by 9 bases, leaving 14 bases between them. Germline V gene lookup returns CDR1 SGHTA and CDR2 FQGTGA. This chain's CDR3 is CASSLERGRRSPLHF. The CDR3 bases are TGTGCCAGCAGCTTAGAAAGAGGGCGGCGTTCACCCCTCCACTTT. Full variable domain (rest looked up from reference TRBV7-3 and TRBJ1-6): GAGVSQTPSNKVTEKGKYVELRCDPISGHTALYWYRQSLGQGPEFLIYFQGTGAADDSGLPNDRFFAVRPEGSVSTLKIQRTERGDSAVYLCASSLERGRRSPLHFGNGTRLTVT.

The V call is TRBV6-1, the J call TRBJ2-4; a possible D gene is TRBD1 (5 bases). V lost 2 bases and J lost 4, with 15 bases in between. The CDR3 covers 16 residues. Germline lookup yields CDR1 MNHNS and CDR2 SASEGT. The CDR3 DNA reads TGTGCCAGCAGTGAAAGTTGGGGCGCAGTGAAAAACATTCAGTACTTC. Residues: CASSESWGAVKNIQYF.

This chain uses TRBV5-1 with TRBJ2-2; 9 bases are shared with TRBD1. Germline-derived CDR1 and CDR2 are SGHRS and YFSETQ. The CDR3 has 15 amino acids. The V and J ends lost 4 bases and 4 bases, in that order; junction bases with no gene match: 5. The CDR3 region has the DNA TGCGCCAGCAGCCGAGGGACAGGGACCACCGGGGAGCTGTTTTTT. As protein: CASSRGTGTTGELFF. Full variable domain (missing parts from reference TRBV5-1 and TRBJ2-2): KAGVTQTPRYLIKTRGQQVTLSCSPISGHRSVSWYQQTPGQGLQFLFEYFSETQRNKGNFPGRFSGRQFSNSRSEMNVSTLELGDSALYLCASSRGTGTTGELFFGEGSRLTVL.

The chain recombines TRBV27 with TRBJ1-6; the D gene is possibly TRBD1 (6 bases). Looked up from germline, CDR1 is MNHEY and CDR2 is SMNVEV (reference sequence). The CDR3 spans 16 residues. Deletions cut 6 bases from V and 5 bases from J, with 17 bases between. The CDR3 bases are TGTGCCAGCAGACACGGGTGGACAGAAAATAATTCACCCCTCCACTTT. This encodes CASRHGWTENNSPLHF.

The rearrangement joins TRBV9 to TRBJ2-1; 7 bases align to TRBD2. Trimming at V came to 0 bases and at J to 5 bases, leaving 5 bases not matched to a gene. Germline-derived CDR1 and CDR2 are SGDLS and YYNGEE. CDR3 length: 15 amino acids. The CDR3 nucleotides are TGTGCCAGCAGCGTAGCTGGGACTACTAACAATGAGCAGTTCTTC. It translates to CASSVAGTTNNEQFF.

DNA for the CDR3: TGTGCCAGCAGCGTTTCCGGGAGGGGGGAAGAGACCCAGTACTTC. This codes for CASSVSGRGEETQYF. V usage is TRBV9 and J usage is TRBJ2-5, with 8 bases that match TRBD2. There are 15 residues in the CDR3. The V and J ends lost 2 bases and 3 bases, in that order; junction bases with no gene match: 6. The germline V gene has CDR1 SGDLS and CDR2 YYNGEE.

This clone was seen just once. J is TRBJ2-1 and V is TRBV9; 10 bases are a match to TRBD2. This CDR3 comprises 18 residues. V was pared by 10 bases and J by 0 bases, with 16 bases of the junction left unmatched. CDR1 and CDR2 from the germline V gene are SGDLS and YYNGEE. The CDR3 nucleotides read TGTGCCGGGGCGGGGCTAGCGGGAGCCGAGGGCTCCTACAATGAGCAGTTCTTC. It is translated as CAGAGLAGAEGSYNEQFF.

The DNA for the CDR3 is TGTGCCTGGAGAGGCGACAGGGGCACTGAAGCTTTCTTT. Residues: CAWRGDRGTEAFF. The chain joins TRBV30 to TRBJ1-1, with 8 bases fitting TRBD1. This CDR3 region has 13 residues. CDR1 is GTSNPN, CDR2 SVGIG, per germline (reference sequence). Germline trimming cut 3 bases from V and 4 bases from J; bases unmatched to any gene: 4.

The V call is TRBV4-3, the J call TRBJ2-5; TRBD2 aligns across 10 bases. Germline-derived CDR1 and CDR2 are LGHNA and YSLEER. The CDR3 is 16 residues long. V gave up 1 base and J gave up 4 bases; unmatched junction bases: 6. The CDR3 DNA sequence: TGCGCCAGCAGCCAAGGGACTAGCGGCACCCGAGAGACCCAGTACTTC. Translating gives CASSQGTSGTRETQYF.

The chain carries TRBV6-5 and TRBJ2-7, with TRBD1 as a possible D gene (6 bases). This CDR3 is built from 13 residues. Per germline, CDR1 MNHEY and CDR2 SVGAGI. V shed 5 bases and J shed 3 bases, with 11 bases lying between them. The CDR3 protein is CASSLGQLYEQYF. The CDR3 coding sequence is TGTGCCAGCAGTCTCGGACAGCTCTACGAGCAGTACTTC.

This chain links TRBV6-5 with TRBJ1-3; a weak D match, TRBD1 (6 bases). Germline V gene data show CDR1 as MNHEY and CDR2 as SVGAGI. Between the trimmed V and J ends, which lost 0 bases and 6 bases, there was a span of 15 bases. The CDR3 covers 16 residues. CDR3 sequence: CASSYSGRGLLNTIYF. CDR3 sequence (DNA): TGTGCCAGCAGTTACTCCGGCAGGGGCTTACTAAACACCATATATTTT.

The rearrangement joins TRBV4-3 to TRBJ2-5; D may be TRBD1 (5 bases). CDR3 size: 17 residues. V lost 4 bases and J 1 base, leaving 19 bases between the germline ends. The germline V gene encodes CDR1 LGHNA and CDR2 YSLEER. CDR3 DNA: TGCGCCAGCAGCCGGGGAAGGGGTTCCCCATCCCAAGAGACCCAGTACTTC. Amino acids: CASSRGRGSPSQETQYF.

CDR3: CASSPKTTGYGYTF. The CDR3 DNA follows: TGTGCCAGCAGCCCGAAAACTACAGGCTATGGCTACACCTTC. The chain links TRBV11-3 to TRBJ1-2, with D possibly being TRBD1 (5 bases). The V end lost 5 bases, the J end lost 4 bases, and 14 bases lay between the germline ends. Germline V CDR1 and CDR2: SGHNT, YENEEA. CDR3 size: 14 residues.

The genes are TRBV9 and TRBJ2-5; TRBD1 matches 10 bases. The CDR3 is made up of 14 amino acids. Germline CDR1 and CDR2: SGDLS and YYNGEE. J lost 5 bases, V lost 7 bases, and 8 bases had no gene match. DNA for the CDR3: TGTGCCAGCGGAGGCCGGGACAGGGGTGAGACCCAGTACTTC. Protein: CASGGRDRGETQYF.

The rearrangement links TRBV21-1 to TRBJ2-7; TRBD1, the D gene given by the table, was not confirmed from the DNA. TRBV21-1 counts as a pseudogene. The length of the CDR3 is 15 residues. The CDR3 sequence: CASSKGARATYEQYF. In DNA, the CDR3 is TGTGCCAGCAGCAAAGGGGCCAGGGCGACCTACGAGCAGTACTTC.

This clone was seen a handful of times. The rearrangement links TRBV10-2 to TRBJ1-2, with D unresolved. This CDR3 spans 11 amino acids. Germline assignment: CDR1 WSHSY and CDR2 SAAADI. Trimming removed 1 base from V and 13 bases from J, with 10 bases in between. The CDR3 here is CASSEFPVFTF. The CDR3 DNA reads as TGCGCCAGCAGTGAGTTCCCCGTTTTCACCTTC.

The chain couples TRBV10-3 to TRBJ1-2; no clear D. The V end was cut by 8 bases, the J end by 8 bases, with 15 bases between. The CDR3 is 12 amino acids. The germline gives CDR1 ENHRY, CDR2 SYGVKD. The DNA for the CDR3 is TGTGCCATCGACTCTGGAACGTACGGCTACACCTTC. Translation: CAIDSGTYGYTF.

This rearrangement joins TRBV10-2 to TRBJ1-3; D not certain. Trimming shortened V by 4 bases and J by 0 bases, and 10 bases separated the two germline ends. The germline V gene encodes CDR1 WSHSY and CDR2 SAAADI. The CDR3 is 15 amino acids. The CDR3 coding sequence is TGCGCCAGCAGTGGGCAGGCAATCTCTGGAAACACCATATATTTT. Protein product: CASSGQAISGNTIYF.

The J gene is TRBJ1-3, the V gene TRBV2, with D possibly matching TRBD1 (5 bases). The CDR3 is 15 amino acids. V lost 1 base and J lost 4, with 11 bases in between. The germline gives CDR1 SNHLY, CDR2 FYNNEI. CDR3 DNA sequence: TGTGCCAGCAGTGAAGGGGGGGTTTGGGGAAACACCATATATTTT. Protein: CASSEGGVWGNTIYF.

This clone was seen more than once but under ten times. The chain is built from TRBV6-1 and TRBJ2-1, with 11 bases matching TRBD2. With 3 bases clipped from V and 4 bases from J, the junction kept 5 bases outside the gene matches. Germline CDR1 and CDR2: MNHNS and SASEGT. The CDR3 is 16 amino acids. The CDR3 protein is CASSEKGLAAYNEQFF. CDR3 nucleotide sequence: TGTGCCAGCAGTGAGAAGGGACTAGCGGCGTACAATGAGCAGTTCTTC.

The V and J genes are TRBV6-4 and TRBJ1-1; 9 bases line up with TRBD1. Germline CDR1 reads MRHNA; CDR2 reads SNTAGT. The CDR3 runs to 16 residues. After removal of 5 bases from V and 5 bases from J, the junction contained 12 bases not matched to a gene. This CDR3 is CASSRNTGGAGTEAFF. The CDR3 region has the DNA TGTGCCAGCAGTCGAAATACAGGGGGCGCGGGTACTGAAGCTTTCTTT.

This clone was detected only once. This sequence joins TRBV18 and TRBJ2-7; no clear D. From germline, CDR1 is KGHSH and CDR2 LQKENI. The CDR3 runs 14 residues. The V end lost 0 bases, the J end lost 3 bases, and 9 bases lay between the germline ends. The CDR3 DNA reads TGTGCCAGCTCACCACCGAATGAGGACTACGAGCAGTACTTC. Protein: CASSPPNEDYEQYF.

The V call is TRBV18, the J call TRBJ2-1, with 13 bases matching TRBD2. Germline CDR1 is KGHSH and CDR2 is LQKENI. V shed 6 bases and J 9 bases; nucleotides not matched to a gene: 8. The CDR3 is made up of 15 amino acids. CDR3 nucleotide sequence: TGTGCCAGCTCCCTAGGACTAGCGGGAGAACGTGAGCAGTTCTTC. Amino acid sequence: CASSLGLAGEREQFF.

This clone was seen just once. DNA of the CDR3: TGTGCCAGCAGCTTAGGAGCAGATACGCAGTATTTT. As protein: CASSLGADTQYF. The chain employs TRBV11-2 and TRBJ2-3; D remains unclear. Per the germline V gene, CDR1 is SGHAT and CDR2 is FQNNGV. The CDR3 extends over 12 amino acids. The V end lost 1 base, the J end lost 4 bases, and 3 bases lay between the germline ends. Variable domain in full (rest from reference TRBV11-2 and TRBJ2-3): EAGVAQSPRYKIIEKRQSVAFWCNPISGHATLYWYQQILGQGPKLLIQFQNNGVVDDSQLPKDRFSAERLKGVDSTLKIQPAKLEDSAVYLCASSLGADTQYFGPGTRLTVL.

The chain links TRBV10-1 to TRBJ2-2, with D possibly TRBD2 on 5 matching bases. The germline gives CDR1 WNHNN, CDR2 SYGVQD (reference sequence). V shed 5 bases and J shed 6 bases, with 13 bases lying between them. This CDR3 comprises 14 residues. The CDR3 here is CASSSLGGSGELFF. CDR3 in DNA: TGCGCCAGCAGTTCTCTAGGAGGCTCCGGGGAGCTGTTTTTT.